This T cell receptor beta chain stems from a study of cytomegalovirus exposure and HLA in healthy donors. V lost 3 bases and J lost 1, with 10 bases in between. CDR1 is SQVTM and CDR2 is ANQGSEA in the germline V gene. The CDR3 contains 13 residues. 60 Vbeta and 13 Jbeta primers were used in PCR. Profiled with immunoSEQ multiplex PCR; TCRdb holds only in-frame clones, not every one. In the table there are some 89,000 clones, roughly 81% of which are singletons. Study outcomes and limitations: It has been reported that TCR beta sequences accurately predicted the HLA-A and HLA-B alleles of most subjects. Among CMV-associated TCR beta chains, most appeared HLA-restricted in a later analysis.

This clone has more than one count but fewer than ten. What it binds is unknown. These donors, healthy bone marrow donors, were studied. This receptor was taken from a woman in her thirties in good health and CMV-seronegative. Material for sequencing was PBMCs. V is TRBV29-1 and J is TRBJ2-7, with TRBD2 as a possible D gene (6 bases). CDR3 coding DNA: TGCAGCGTTGATGTGGGAGGTTCCTACGAGCAGTACTTC. Translating it yields CSVDVGGSYEQYF.